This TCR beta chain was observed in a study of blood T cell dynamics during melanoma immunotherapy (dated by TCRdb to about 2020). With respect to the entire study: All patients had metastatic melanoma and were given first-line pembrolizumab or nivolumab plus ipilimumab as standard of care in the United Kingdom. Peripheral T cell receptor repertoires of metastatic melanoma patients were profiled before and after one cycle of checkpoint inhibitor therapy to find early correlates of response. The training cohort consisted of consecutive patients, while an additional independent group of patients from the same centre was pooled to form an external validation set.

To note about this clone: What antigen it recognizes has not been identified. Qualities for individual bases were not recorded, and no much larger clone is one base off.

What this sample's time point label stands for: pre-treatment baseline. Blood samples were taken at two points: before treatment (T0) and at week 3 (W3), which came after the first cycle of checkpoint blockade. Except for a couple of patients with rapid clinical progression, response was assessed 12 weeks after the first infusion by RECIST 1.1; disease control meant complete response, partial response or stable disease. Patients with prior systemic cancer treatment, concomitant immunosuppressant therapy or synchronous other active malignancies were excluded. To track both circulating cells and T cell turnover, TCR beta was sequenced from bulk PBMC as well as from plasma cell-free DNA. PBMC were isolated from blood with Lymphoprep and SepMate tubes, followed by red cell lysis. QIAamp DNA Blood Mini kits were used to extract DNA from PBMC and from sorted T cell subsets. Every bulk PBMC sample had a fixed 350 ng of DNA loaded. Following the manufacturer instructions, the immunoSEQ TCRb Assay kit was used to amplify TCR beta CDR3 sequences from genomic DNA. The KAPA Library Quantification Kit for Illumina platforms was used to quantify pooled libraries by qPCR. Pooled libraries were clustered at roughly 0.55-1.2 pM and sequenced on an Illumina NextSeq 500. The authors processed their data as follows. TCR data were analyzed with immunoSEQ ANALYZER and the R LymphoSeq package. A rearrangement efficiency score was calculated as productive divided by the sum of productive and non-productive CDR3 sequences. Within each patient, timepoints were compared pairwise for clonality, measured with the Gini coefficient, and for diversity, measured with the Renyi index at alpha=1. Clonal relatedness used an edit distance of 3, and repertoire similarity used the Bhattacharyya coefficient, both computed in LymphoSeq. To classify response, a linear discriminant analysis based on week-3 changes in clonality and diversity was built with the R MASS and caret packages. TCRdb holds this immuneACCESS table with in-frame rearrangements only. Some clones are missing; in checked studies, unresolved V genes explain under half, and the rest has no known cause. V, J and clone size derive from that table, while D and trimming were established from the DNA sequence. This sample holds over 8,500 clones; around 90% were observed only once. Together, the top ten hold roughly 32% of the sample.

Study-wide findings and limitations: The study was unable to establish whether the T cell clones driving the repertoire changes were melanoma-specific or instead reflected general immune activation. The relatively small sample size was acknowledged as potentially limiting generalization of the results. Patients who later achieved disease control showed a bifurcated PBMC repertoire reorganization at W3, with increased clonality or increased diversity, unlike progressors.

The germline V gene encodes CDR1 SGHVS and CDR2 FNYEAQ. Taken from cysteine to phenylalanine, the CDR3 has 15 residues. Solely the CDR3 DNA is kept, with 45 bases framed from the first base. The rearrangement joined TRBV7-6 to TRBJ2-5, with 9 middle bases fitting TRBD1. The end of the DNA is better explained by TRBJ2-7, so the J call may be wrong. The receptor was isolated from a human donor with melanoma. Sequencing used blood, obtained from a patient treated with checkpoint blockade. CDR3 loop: CASSPGTGWSYEQYF. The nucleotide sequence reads TGTGCCAGCAGCCCCGGGACAGGGTGGTCCTACGAGCAGTACTTC.